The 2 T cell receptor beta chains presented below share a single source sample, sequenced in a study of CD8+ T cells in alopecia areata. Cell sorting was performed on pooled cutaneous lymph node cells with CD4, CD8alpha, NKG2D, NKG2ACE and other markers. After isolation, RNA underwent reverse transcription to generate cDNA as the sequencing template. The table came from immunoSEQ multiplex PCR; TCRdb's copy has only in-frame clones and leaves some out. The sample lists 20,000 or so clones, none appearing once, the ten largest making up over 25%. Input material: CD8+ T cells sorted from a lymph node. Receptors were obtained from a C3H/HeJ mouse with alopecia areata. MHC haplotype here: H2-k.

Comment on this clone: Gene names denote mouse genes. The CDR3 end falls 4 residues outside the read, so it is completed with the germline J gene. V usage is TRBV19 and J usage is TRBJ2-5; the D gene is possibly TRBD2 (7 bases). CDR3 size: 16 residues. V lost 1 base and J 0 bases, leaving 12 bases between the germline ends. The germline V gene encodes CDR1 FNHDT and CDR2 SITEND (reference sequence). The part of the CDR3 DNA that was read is TGTGCCAGCAGTATATTGGGGGGCCTTAACCAAGAC. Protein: CASSILGGLNQD. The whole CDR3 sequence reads CASSILGGLNQDTQYF.

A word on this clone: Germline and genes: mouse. Incomplete CDR3 DNA: TGTGCCAGCAGTGATGCACGCAGAAACACCGGG. Its protein is CASSDARRNTG. The full CDR3 protein is CASSDARRNTGQLYF. This sequence joins TRBV13-1 and TRBJ2-2; D not resolved. The CDR3 is cut off 4 residues early in the read; its end comes from the germline J gene. Germline CDR1 reads NSHNY; CDR2 reads SYGAGN. V was trimmed by 0 bases and J by 1 base, leaving 7 bases between them. The CDR3 has 15 amino acids.